One and the same sample provided the 12 T cell receptor beta chains below, sequenced in a study of blood T cells in healthy people across ages. The use of a sample-barcoded 5' primer and a J-beta primer mix characterized a second PCR of roughly 6 to 11 cycles. TCRdb fed the 5' RACE reads into MiXCR, producing one record per CDR3 protein. This table has some 1 million distinct CDR3 sequences, 40% to 50% appearing once. The sequenced material came from blood. The receptors stem from a woman aged 55-70 years in good health.

The genes are TRBV7-2 and TRBJ2-7, with a tentative D call TRBD2 (7 bases). Germline V gives CDR1 SGHTA, CDR2 FQGNSA. Trimming took off 7 bases at V and 7 bases at J, with 20 bases between the two ends. The CDR3 contains 14 residues. The CDR3 protein is CASIRRGGYNEQYF. CDR3 nucleotide sequence: TGTGCCAGCATCCGAAGGGGGGGCTACAATGAGCAGTACTTC.

The CDR3 nucleotides read TGTGCCAGCAGTTATGGCCAGCTCACTGAAGCTTTCTTT. It translates to CASSYGQLTEAFF. The chain has TRBV6-6 and TRBJ1-1; D unclear. Germline values: CDR1 MNHNY, CDR2 SVGAGI (reference sequence). The CDR3 is made up of 13 amino acids. Trimming took 3 bases from V and 4 from J, leaving 9 bases between them.

This clonotype was seen once. The rearrangement uses TRBV27 and TRBJ2-1, with TRBD1 matching 10 bases. This CDR3 is 16 amino acids long. Germline lookup yields CDR1 MNHEY and CDR2 SMNVEV (reference sequence). With V trimmed by 3 bases and J by 5 bases, 7 bases remained unmatched. Here the CDR3 reads CASSFGTGAPNNEQFF. In DNA, the CDR3 is TGTGCCAGCAGTTTTGGGACAGGGGCCCCTAACAATGAGCAGTTCTTC.

This clonotype was counted only a few times. The V call is TRBV21-1, the J call TRBJ2-4; TRBD1, the table's D call, lacks a check against the DNA. Near its end, the DNA agrees better with TRBJ2-7, so the J call may be wrong. TRBV21-1 is a documented pseudogene. The CDR3 is made up of 14 amino acids. This CDR3 reads CAIPRDRDSYEQYF. The CDR3 DNA reads as TGTGCCATTCCCCGGGACAGGGACTCCTACGAGCAGTACTTC.

The rearrangement uses TRBV11-2 and TRBJ1-2; D remains unclear. The germline CDR1 and CDR2 sequences are SGHAT and FQNNGV. Trimming took off 6 bases at V and 4 bases at J, with 15 bases between the two ends. This CDR3 contains 14 residues. The CDR3 protein is CASSSTGDTYGYTF. CDR3 in DNA: TGTGCCAGCAGTTCAACGGGAGACACCTATGGCTACACCTTC.

This chain joins TRBV7-6 and TRBJ2-1; D is unresolved. From germline, CDR1 is SGHVS and CDR2 FNYEAQ. This CDR3 spans 16 amino acids. The V and J ends lost 1 base and 0 bases respectively, with 10 bases between them. DNA for the CDR3: TGTGCCAGCAGCTTAGAGGCACCAAGCTCCTACAATGAGCAGTTCTTC. Translated: CASSLEAPSSYNEQFF.

This clonotype came up a few times. This chain connects TRBV6-1 to TRBJ2-7; D is perhaps TRBD2 (5 bases). The CDR3 extends over 14 amino acids. The germline gives CDR1 MNHNS, CDR2 SASEGT. Between the trimmed V and J ends, which lost 1 base and 3 bases, there was a span of 10 bases. The CDR3 DNA reads as TGTGCCAGCAGTGAAGTAACTAGAGACTACGAGCAGTACTTC. This sequence encodes CASSEVTRDYEQYF.

This clonotype was seen many times. This rearrangement joins TRBV27 to TRBJ2-1; 7 positions agree with TRBD1. Germline V gene lookup returns CDR1 MNHEY and CDR2 SMNVEV (reference sequence). The length of the CDR3 is 12 residues. Unmatched junction bases numbered 0, after V lost 4 bases and J lost 6 bases. This CDR3 is CASSSGGNEQFF. The CDR3 coding sequence is TGTGCCAGCAGTTCAGGGGGCAATGAGCAGTTCTTC.

This rearrangement joins TRBV7-2 to TRBJ2-2, with TRBD2 matching 12 bases. The germline gives CDR1 SGHTA, CDR2 FQGNSA. The CDR3 sequence is 16 residues long. J gave up 4 bases and V 4 bases, and 4 bases lay outside the gene matches. CDR3 nucleotide sequence: TGTGCCAGCAGCTCTAGCGGGAGGGCGGTCACCGGGGAGCTGTTTTTT. It is translated as CASSSSGRAVTGELFF.

V is TRBV28 and J is TRBJ2-6; D call uncertain. Germline V lookup: CDR1 MDHEN, CDR2 SYDVKM. The CDR3 runs 17 residues. The ends were cut back, 4 bases at V and 2 bases at J, with 15 bases in the middle. CDR3 DNA sequence: TGTGCCAGCAGTTCCTTTGGGGTTGGGCCTGGGGCCAACGTCCTGACTTTC. As protein: CASSSFGVGPGANVLTF.

This sequence joins TRBV6-2 or TRBV6-3 and TRBJ2-5; the match to TRBD2 covers 7 bases. With 7 bases clipped from V and 11 bases from J, the junction kept 19 bases outside the gene matches. The CDR3 totals 15 residues. Germline V lookup: CDR1 MNHEY, CDR2 SVGEGT. Here the CDR3 reads CASTGLVPVRNEQYF. CDR3 DNA sequence: TGTGCCAGCACCGGACTAGTTCCTGTGCGCAATGAGCAGTACTTC.

The chain links TRBV11-2 to TRBJ2-1, with 13 bases that match TRBD2. Germline CDR1 SGHAT, CDR2 FQNNGV. Losses at the gene ends were 6 bases for V and 7 bases for J; bases not matched to a gene: 9. The CDR3 sequence is 16 residues long. The CDR3 loop is CASRPAGLAGTNEQFF. In nucleotides, the CDR3 is TGTGCCAGCAGGCCCGCGGGACTAGCGGGAACTAATGAGCAGTTCTTC.